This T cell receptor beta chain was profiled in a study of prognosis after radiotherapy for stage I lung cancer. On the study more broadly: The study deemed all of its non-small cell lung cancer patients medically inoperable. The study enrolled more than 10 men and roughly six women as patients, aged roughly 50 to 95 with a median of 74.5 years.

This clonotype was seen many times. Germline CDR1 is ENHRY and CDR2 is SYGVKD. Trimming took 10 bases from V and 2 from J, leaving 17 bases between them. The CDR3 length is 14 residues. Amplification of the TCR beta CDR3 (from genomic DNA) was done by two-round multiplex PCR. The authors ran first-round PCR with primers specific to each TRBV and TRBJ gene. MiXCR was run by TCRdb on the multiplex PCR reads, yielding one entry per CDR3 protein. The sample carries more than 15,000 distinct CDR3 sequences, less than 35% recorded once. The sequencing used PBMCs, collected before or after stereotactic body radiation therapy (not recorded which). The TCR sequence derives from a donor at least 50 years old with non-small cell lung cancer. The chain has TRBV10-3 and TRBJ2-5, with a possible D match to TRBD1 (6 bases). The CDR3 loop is CATRDIVAQETQYF. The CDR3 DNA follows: TGTGCCACACGGGACATTGTAGCTCAAGAGACCCAGTACTTC.